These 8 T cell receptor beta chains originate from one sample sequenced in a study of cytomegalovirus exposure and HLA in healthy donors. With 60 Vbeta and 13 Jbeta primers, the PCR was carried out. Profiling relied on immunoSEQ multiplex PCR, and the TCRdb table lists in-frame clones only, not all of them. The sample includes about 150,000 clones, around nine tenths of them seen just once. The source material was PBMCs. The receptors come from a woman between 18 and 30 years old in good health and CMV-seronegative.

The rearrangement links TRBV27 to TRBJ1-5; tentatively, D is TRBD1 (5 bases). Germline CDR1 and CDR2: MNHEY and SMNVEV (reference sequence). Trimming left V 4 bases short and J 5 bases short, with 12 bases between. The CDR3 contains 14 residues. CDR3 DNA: TGTGCCAGCAGTTCCACAGGATCGCATCAGCCCCAGCATTTT. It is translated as CASSSTGSHQPQHF.

The CDR3 nucleotides read TGTGCCAGCAGCGGACAGTTCCTCTATGGCTACACCTTC. It codes for CASSGQFLYGYTF. The rearrangement uses TRBV7-9 and TRBJ1-2, with D perhaps TRBD1 (6 bases). Trimming took off 5 bases at V and 4 bases at J, with 11 bases between the two ends. The germline V gene has CDR1 SEHNR and CDR2 FQNEAQ (reference sequence). The CDR3 consists of 13 residues. Combining the CDR3 with reference TRBV7-9 and TRBJ1-2 gives the whole variable domain DTGVSQNPRHKITKRGQNVTFRCDPISEHNRLYWYRQTLGQGPEFLTYFQNEAQLEKSRLLSDRFSAERPKGSFSTLEIQRTEQGDSAMYLCASSGQFLYGYTFGSGTRLTVV.

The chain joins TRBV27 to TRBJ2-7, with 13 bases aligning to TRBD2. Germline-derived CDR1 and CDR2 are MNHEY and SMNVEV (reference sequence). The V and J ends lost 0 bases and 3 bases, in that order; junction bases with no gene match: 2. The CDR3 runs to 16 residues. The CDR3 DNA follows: TGTGCCAGCAGTTTATCCGGACTAGCGGGAGACTACGAGCAGTACTTC. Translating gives CASSLSGLAGDYEQYF.

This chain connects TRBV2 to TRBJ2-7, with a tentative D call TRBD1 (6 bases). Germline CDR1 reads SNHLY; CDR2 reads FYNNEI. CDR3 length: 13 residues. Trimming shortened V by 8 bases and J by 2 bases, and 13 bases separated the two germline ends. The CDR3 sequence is CASEGDRPYEQYF. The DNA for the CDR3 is TGTGCCAGCGAGGGGGATCGACCCTACGAGCAGTACTTC.

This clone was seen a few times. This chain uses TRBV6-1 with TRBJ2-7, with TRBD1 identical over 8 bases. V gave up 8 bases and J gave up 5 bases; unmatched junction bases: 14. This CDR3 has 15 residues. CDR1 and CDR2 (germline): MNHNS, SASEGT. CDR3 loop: CASGVPQGAAHEQYF. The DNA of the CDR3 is TGTGCCAGCGGTGTCCCCCAGGGGGCGGCCCACGAGCAGTACTTC.

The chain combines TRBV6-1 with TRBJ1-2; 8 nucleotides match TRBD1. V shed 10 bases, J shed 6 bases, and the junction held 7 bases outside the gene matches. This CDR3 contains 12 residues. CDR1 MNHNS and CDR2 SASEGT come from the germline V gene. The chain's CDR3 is CANRQGMNGYTF. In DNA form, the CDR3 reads TGTGCCAATAGACAGGGGATGAATGGCTACACCTTC.

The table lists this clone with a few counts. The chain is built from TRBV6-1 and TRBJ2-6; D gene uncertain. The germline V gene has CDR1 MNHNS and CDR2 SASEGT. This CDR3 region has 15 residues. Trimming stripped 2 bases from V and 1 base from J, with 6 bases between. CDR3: CASSERESGANVLTF. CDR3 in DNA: TGTGCCAGCAGTGAACGCGAGTCTGGGGCCAACGTCCTGACTTTC.

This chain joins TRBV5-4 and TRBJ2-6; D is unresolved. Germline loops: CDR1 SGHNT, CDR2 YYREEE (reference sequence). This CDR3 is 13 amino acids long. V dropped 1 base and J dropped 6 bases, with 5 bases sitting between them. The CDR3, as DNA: TGTGCCAGCAGCTTGAGCGAGGCCAACGTCCTGACTTTC. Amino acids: CASSLSEANVLTF.